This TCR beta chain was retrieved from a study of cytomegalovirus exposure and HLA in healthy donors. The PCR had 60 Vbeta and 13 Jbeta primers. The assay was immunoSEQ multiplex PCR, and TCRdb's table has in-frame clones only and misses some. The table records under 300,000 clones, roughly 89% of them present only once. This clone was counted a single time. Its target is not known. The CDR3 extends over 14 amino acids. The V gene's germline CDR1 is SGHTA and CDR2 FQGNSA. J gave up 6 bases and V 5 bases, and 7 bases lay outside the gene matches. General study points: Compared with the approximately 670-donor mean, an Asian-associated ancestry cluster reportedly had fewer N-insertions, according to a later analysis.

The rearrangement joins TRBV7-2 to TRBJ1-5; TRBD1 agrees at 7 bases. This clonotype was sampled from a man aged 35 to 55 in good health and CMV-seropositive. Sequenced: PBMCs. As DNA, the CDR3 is TGTGCCAGCAGCGCTCGACAGGGCGGTCAGCCCCAGCATTTT. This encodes CASSARQGGQPQHF.